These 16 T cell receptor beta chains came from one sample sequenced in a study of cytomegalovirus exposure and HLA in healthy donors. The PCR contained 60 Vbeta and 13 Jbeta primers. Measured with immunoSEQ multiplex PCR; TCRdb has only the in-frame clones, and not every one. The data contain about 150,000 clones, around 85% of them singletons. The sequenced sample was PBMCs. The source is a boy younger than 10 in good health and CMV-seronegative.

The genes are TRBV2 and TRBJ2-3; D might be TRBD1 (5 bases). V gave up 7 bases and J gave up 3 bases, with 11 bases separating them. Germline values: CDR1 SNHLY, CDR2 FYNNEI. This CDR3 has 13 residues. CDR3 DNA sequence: TGTGCCAGCACCGGCCAGGGTACAGATACGCAGTATTTT. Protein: CASTGQGTDTQYF.

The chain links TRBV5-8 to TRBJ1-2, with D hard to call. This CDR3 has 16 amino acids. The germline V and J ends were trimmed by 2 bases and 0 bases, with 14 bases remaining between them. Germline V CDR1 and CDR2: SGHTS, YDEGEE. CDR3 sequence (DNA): TGTGCCAGCAGCTTAAGAGGACGGACTGCTAACTATGGCTACACCTTC. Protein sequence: CASSLRGRTANYGYTF.

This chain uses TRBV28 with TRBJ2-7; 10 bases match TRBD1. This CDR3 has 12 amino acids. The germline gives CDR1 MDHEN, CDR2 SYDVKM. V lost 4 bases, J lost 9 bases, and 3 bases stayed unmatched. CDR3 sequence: CASSSGQGLQYV. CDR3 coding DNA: TGTGCCAGCAGTTCGGGACAGGGGTTGCAGTACGTC.

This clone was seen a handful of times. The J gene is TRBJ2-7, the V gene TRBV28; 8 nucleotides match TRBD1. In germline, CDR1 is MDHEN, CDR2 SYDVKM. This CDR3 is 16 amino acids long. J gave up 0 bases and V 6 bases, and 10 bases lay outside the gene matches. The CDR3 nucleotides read TGTGCCAGCAGAGAGACAGGGGCCCCTCGCTCCTACGAGCAGTACTTC. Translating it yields CASRETGAPRSYEQYF.

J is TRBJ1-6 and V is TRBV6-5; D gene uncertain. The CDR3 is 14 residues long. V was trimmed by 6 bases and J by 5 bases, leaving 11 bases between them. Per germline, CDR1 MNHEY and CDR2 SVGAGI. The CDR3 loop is CASSERSDNSPLHF. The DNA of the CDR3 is TGTGCCAGCAGCGAACGTTCGGATAATTCACCCCTCCACTTT.

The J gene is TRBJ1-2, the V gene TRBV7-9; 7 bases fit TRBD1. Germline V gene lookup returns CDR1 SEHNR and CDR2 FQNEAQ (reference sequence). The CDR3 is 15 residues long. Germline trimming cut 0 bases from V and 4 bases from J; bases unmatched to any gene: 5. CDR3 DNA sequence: TGTGCCAGCAGCTTAGCGGCCGGGACAGCCTATGGCTACACCTTC. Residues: CASSLAAGTAYGYTF.

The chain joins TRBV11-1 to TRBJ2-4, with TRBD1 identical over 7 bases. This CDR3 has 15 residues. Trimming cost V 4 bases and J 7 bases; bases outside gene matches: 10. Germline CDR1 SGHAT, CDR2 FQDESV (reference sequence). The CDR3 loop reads CASSSNPGRGNIQYF. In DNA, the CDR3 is TGTGCCAGCAGCTCAAACCCCGGCAGGGGGAACATTCAGTACTTC.

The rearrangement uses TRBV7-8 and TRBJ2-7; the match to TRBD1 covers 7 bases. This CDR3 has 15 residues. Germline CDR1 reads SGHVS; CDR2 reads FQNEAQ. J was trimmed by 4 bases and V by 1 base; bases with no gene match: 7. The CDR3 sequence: CASSLGDRTLYEQYF. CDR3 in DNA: TGTGCCAGCAGCTTAGGGGACAGAACCCTGTACGAGCAGTACTTC.

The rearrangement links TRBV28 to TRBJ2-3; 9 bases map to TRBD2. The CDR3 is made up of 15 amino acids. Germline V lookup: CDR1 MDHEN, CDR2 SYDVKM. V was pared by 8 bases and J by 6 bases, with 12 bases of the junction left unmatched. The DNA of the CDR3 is TGTGCCAGCGCTCTATGGCGGGAGGGCCGGGATACGCAGTATTTT. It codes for CASALWREGRDTQYF.

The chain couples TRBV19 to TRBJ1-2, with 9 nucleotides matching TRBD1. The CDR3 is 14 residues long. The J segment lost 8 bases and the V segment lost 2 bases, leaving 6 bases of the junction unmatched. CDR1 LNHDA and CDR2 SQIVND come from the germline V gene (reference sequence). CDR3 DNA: TGTGCCAGTAGTATAACCGGGACAGGGACCGGCTACACCTTC. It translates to CASSITGTGTGYTF.

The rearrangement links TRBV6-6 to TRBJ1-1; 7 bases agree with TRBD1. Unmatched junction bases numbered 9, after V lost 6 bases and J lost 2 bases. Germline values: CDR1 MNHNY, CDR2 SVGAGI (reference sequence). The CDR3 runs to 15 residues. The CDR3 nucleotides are TGTGCCAGCAGCGCCAACCAGGGGGAAAACACTGAAGCTTTCTTT. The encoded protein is CASSANQGENTEAFF.

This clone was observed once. CDR3 sequence: CASSPGEGEQYF. The DNA of the CDR3 is TGTGCCAGCAGCCCAGGGGAGGGCGAGCAGTACTTC. The V gene is TRBV9, the J gene TRBJ2-5; D perhaps matches TRBD2 (7 bases). The end of the DNA is better explained by TRBJ2-7, so the J call may be wrong. This CDR3 has 12 amino acids. Germline V gives CDR1 SGDLS, CDR2 YYNGEE.

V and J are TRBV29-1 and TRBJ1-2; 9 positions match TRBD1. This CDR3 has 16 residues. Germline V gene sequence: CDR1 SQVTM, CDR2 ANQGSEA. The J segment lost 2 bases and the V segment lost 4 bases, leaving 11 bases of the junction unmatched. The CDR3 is CSVGPWDRVTNYGYTF. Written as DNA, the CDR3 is TGCAGCGTTGGGCCCTGGGACAGGGTGACGAACTATGGCTACACCTTC.

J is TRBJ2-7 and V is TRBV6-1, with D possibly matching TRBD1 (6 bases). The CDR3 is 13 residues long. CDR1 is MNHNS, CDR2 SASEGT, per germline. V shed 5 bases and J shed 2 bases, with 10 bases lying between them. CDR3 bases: TGTGCCAGCAGTCTCCCAGGGGCCTACGAGCAGTACGTC. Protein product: CASSLPGAYEQYV.

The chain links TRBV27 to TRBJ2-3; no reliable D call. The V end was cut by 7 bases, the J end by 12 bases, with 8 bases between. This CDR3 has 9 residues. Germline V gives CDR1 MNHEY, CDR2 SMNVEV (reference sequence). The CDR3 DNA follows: TGTGCCAGCACCCCTCCCCAGTATTTT. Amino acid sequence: CASTPPQYF.

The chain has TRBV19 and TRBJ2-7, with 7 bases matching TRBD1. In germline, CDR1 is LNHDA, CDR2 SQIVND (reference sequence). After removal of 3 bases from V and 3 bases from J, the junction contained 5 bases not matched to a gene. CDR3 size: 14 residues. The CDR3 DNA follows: TGTGCCAGTAGTATTATGGCAGGGGGCTACGAGCAGTACTTC. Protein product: CASSIMAGGYEQYF.